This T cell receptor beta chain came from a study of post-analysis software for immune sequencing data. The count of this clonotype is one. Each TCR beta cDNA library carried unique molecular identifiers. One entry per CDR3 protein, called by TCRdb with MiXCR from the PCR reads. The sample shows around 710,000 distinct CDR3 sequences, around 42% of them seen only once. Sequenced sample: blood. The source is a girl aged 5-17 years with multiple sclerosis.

The DNA for the CDR3 is TGTGCCAGCAGCCGGGACAGAGGGCTGCCCAATGAGCAGTACTTC. It yields the protein CASSRDRGLPNEQYF. V and J are TRBV7-2 and TRBJ2-7; 7 nucleotides match TRBD1. CDR1 is SGHTA and CDR2 is FQGNSA in the germline V gene. The length of the CDR3 is 15 residues. J lost 7 bases, V lost 5 bases, and 14 bases had no gene match. The full variable domain, completed using reference TRBV7-2 and TRBJ2-7, is GAGVSQSPSNKVTEKGKDVELRCDPISGHTALYWYRQSLGQGLEFLIYFQGNSAPDKSGLPSDRFSAERTGGSVSTLTIQRTQQEDSAVYLCASSRDRGLPNEQYFGPGTRLTVT.